This T cell receptor beta chain comes out of a study of monozygotic twins with inflammatory bowel disease. The CDR3 spans 14 residues. Per germline, CDR1 ENHRY and CDR2 SYGVKD. Template switching was used to attach UMIs, which incorporated a 6-nucleotide sample barcode. Reprocessing the 5' RACE reads, TCRdb reports a single entry for every CDR3 protein and omits DNA. Its clone listing holds roughly 140,000 distinct CDR3 sequences. This sequence originates from a human donor with ulcerative colitis or Crohn's disease, or a healthy co-twin of an affected twin (not recorded which). The chain recombines TRBV10-3 with TRBJ1-2; TCRdb's D call, TRBD1, is unchecked because there is no DNA. Sequences were obtained from blood. CDR3 amino acids: CAIKGQVLNYGYTF.